The rows below give T cell receptor beta chains drawn from one sample of a study of control samples from healthy donors and cancer patients. Libraries were prepared by immunoSEQ multiplex PCR; TCRdb keeps only in-frame clonotypes and omits some of them. The table records 120,000 or so clones, around 93% of them present only once. Sample: blood. These receptor sequences come from a man younger than 35 in good health. Each CDR3 is given with its conserved first and last residue. Each record gives: J gene, clone size, V gene, D gene, CDR3 DNA, CDR3 protein. The D gene is left open where the match is weak. Size is stated for part of the rows, as once, few or many counts, or as a class when the clone is expanded.

TRBJ2-5,.,TRBV5-1,.,TGCGCCAGCAGCCCCGGAATAGGCGAGACCCAGTACTTC,CASSPGIGETQYF
TRBJ2-7,.,TRBV15,.,TGTGCCACCAGCAGAGGGGGGACCAGCTCCTACGAGCAGTACTTC,CATSRGGTSSYEQYF
TRBJ1-4,.,TRBV30,.,TGTGCCTGGAGTGAGAGGCCTAATGAAAAACTGTTTTTT,CAWSERPNEKLFF
TRBJ1-5,.,TRBV15,TRBD1,TGTGCCACCAGTAAACTTACAGGGGGCGCCCAGCCCCAGCATTTT,CATSKLTGGAQPQHF
TRBJ2-7,few,TRBV7-2,.,TGTGCCAGCAGTTACTTGTGGTCCTACGAGCAGTACTTC,CASSYLWSYEQYF
TRBJ2-5,few,TRBV10-3,.,TGTGCCATCAGGGCATCGCAGGGCGGGGAGACCCAGTACTTC,CAIRASQGGETQYF
TRBJ2-2,.,TRBV5-5,.,TGTGCCAGCAGCGCCATGCCCCTCAGCAGGGACACCGGGGAGCTGTTTTTT,CASSAMPLSRDTGELFF
TRBJ1-1,.,TRBV5-6,.,TGTGCCAGCAGCTTGGAAGGGTATGTAACTGAAGCTTTCTTT,CASSLEGYVTEAFF
TRBJ1-1,.,TRBV5-4,.,TGTGCCAGCAGCTTGGCCCAGGCGGGGACTGAAGCTTTCTTT,CASSLAQAGTEAFF
TRBJ1-2,once,TRBV19,.,TGTGCCAGTAGTATATCGGCAGGGGACTATGGCTACACCTTC,CASSISAGDYGYTF
TRBJ1-1,.,TRBV9,TRBD1,TGTGCCAGCAGCGTTTCCGGGACAGGGGCATCTGAAGCTTTCTTT,CASSVSGTGASEAFF
TRBJ1-1,once,TRBV5-5,.,TGTGCCAGCAGCTTGCGAGGGTTTTCCCCTAACACTGAAGCTTTCTTT,CASSLRGFSPNTEAFF
TRBJ1-3,.,TRBV19,.,TGTGCCAGTAGGGTCGCATCTGGAAACACCATATATTTT,CASRVASGNTIYF
TRBJ1-1,.,TRBV6-6,.,TGTGCCAGCAGTTACTGGCGGCAGGGGCTGAACACTGAAGCTTTCTTT,CASSYWRQGLNTEAFF
TRBJ2-2,.,TRBV18,.,TGTGCCAGCTCGTTCCGATGGGGCACCGGGGAGCTGTTTTTT,CASSFRWGTGELFF